This T cell receptor (beta chain) derives from a study of response to subunit inactivated influenza vaccine. This clonotype was counted between two and nine times. Its target is not known. Using its own MiXCR run on the RT-PCR reads, TCRdb lists one record per CDR3 protein. The sample shows a few hundred thousand distinct CDR3 sequences, 14% of them seen only once. Overall study results and limits: The authors suggested that every seasonal influenza vaccination recruits few new T cells.

Germline CDR1 is MGHDK and CDR2 is SYGVNS. The CDR3 has 14 amino acids. Trimming removed 4 bases at V and 1 base at J, with 10 bases between. J is TRBJ2-5 and V is TRBV25-1; D is possibly TRBD1 or TRBD2 (5 bases each). The TCR was taken from a man aged 50 to 59 who received an inactivated influenza vaccine. The source was PBMCs from blood, collected about 12 days after vaccination. CDR3 residues: CASSVGETQETQYF. The CDR3 DNA follows: TGTGCCAGCAGTGTGGGGGAAACCCAAGAGACCCAGTACTTC.